This section outlines one T cell receptor (beta chain) sequence together with its context. Its antigen is unknown. Base-call qualities are not available, and no considerably larger clone is one nucleotide away. The sample originates from a study of T cell responses to AZD1222 COVID-19 vaccine (dated by TCRdb to the early 2020s). In terms of the full investigation: AZD1222 recipients whose second dose came at about 4 weeks and those whose second dose came at about 12 weeks were combined into one group, since spike-specific TCR depth and breadth did not differ between the two schedules. Enrollment into the trials was organized by age into subgroups of 18-55, 56-69 and 70-plus years, and those subgroups contained roughly 140, 27 and 60 TCR-sequenced participants, respectively. TCR sequencing covered some 240 trial participants: 207 given two doses of AZD1222 and approximately 25 given two doses of MenACWY control vaccine.

From its cysteine to its phenylalanine, the CDR3 spans 16 amino acids. The kept DNA is CDR3 alone, 48 bases in frame from the first base. From a lookup of the germline V gene, CDR1 and CDR2 are SGHTA and FQGNSA. Trimming takes 5 bases from V and 1 base from J, and the germline ends sit 14 bases apart. The CDR3 regions of human TCRbeta chains were subjected to immunosequencing. The study's processing was this. Repertoire TCRs were matched against a reference library of SARS-CoV-2-specific TCRs generated with the MIRA antigen-specificity platform. Breadth was defined as the fraction of unique TCRs that were SARS-CoV-2-associated, and depth was defined as the fraction of total T cells that were SARS-CoV-2-associated. Each spike-specific TCR was assigned to its reactive spike region and to a CD4 or CD8 class using the MIRA data. Log10-transformed breadth and depth values were compared by one-way ANOVA with Sidak's multiple comparisons tests. This immuneACCESS table, as held by TCRdb, lists in-frame sequences with V and J called but not all clones. Of the missing ones, under half trace to an unresolved V gene in checked studies; the others have no known cause. V and J calls and clone size are given by that table; D and trimming were obtained from the DNA. Here the sample has under 130,000 clones; more than 90% occur a single time. 2.2% of the sample is held by the ten biggest clonotypes.

Sample time point, as interpreted from the label and publication: baseline before first vaccination. Vaccinee samples came from UK trials COV001 and COV002, including a single-blind randomized controlled phase 2/3 trial of AZD1222 (ChAdOx1 nCoV-19) in healthy adults. For TCRbeta chain sequencing, PBMC samples were collected from trial participants at day 0 and at day 28 after the second dose. The paper as a whole reports these results and caveats: The whole spike protein was spanned by vaccine-associated CD4 TCRs, and dominant responses were seen in regions 160-218 and 743-854. No day 14 peak-response samples were available, so repertoires were characterized only after the peak T cell response. The 56-69-year group was small, and its depth increase did not reach significance, likely because of low power. Spike-specific TCR breadth and depth rose significantly after two AZD1222 doses compared with day 0 and with MenACWY recipients. Conclusions about previously exposed vaccinees were limited because only a handful of AZD1222 recipients were SARS-CoV-2 seropositive at baseline. Epitopes outside the regions mutated in the B.1.351 and B.1.1.7 variants were reportedly recognized by nearly half of the unique spike-specific TCRs. Participants were mostly white British and included more females than males, and it was suggested by the authors that clonal diversity may have been underestimated.

This TCR came from an adult in good health. This sequence uses TRBV7-2 and TRBJ2-2; 6 matching bases give a weak D call of TRBD2. The sequencing used peripheral blood, collected on day 0 of AZD1222 vaccination. This receptor carries the CDR3 CASSPPGVRNTGELFF. The sequence in DNA is TGTGCCAGCAGCCCCCCGGGAGTCCGGAACACCGGGGAGCTGTTTTTT.